This T cell receptor (beta chain) was observed in a study of cytomegalovirus exposure and HLA in healthy donors. Study summary: The 110 million or so unique TCR beta sequences, from roughly 180 million T cells, were found by an earlier analysis. Overall study findings and caveats: A later analysis appeared to link common viral pathogens to several of the most significant clusters. Solely CMV serostatus was available to characterize immune exposure. Analysis was carried out at a later point, and it linked a missense DCLRE1C variant to TCR beta V- and J-gene trimming.

This CDR3 is built from 15 residues. The germline V gene has CDR1 KGHSH and CDR2 LQKENI. J gave up 4 bases and V 6 bases, and 10 bases lay outside the gene matches. Comment on this clone: As yet, its antigen is unknown.

The study ran its PCR with 60 Vbeta and 13 Jbeta primers. Data came from immunoSEQ multiplex PCR; TCRdb stores just in-frame clones and leaves some out. The sample carries 150,000 to 200,000 clones, approximately 71% recorded once. The specimen sequenced was PBMCs. The TCR comes from a woman aged 18-29 years in good health and CMV-seropositive. The chain has TRBV18 and TRBJ1-1; 8 nucleotides align to TRBD1. The CDR3 DNA reads TGTGCCAGCTCCCCGGACAGGGTGATGAGCACTGAAGCTTTCTTT. Amino acids: CASSPDRVMSTEAFF.